A single sample gave rise to the 4 T cell receptor beta chains below, sequenced in a study of PD-1 blockade in classical Hodgkin lymphoma. The method was immunoSEQ multiplex PCR; TCRdb's version includes in-frame clones alone and lacks a portion of them. Of approximately 65,000 clones in the sample, 88% were seen once. Every one of the patients relapsed after autologous stem cell transplantation (brentuximab vedotin exposure was variable). Material: peripheral blood mononuclear cells (PBMCs), obtained at baseline. The receptors were gathered from a human donor with classical Hodgkin lymphoma.

The chain recombines TRBV4-2 with TRBJ1-5; possibly TRBD1 for D (5 bases). The CDR3 contains 15 residues. V shed 0 bases and J shed 5 bases, with 11 bases lying between them. CDR1 is LGHNA, CDR2 YNFKEQ, per germline. In nucleotides, the CDR3 is TGTGCCAGCAGCCAAGAATCGGGGCCGGATCAGCCCCAGCATTTT. Its protein product is CASSQESGPDQPQHF.

The J gene is TRBJ1-2, the V gene TRBV7-8; 10 nucleotides align to TRBD1. The CDR3 is 13 residues long. Germline loops: CDR1 SGHVS, CDR2 FQNEAQ. The junction had 0 bases not matched to a gene; V was cut back by 3 bases and J by 5 bases. The DNA of the CDR3 is TGTGCCAGCAGCTTGGGACAGGGGTATGGCTACACCTTC. Protein product: CASSLGQGYGYTF.

A single count supports this clone. CDR3 sequence (DNA): TGTGCCAGCAGCTTAGTCGGACCGTTGAACACCGGGGAGCTGTTTTTT. It codes for CASSLVGPLNTGELFF. V is TRBV7-9 and J is TRBJ2-2; the D is unclear. Trimming took 1 base from V and 1 from J, leaving 10 bases between them. There are 16 residues in the CDR3. In germline, CDR1 is SEHNR, CDR2 FQNEAQ (reference sequence). Filled out from reference TRBV7-9 and TRBJ2-2, the complete variable domain reads DTGVSQNPRHKITKRGQNVTFRCDPISEHNRLYWYRQTLGQGPEFLTYFQNEAQLEKSRLLSDRFSAERPKGSFSTLEIQRTEQGDSAMYLCASSLVGPLNTGELFFGEGSRLTVL.

CDR3 bases: TGTGCCAGCAGCTTAGGGTTAGGGGAGACCCAGTACTTC. Its protein is CASSLGLGETQYF. The chain joins TRBV5-6 to TRBJ2-5; D remains ambiguous. V was cut by 2 bases and J by 5 bases, with 10 bases left in between. CDR3 size: 13 residues. Germline loops: CDR1 SGHDT, CDR2 YYEEEE.